One and the same sample provided the 9 T cell receptor beta chains below, sequenced in a study of T cells in Graves' hyperthyroidism and ophthalmopathy. TCR beta CDR3 sequences were amplified from RNA transcripts. In the first-round RT-PCR of the TCR CDR3, the HTBI primer set was used. TCRdb re-analysed the multiplex PCR reads in MiXCR, keeping a single row per CDR3 protein. The sample contains 600,000 to 900,000 distinct CDR3 sequences, less than 20% of which appear only once. The sample consisted of blood. Every receptor here comes from a man between 18 and 35 years old with Graves' hyperthyroidism.

This clonotype was found many times. V and J are TRBV6-2 or TRBV6-3 and TRBJ2-7; no clear D. The germline V gene has CDR1 MNHEY and CDR2 SVGEGT. Trimming pared 0 bases from V and 0 bases from J, leaving 12 bases between. This CDR3 has 16 amino acids. Here the CDR3 DNA reads TGTGCCAGCAGTTACTCGATGCCCAGCGACTCCTACGAGCAGTACTTC. Translated, it gives CASSYSMPSDSYEQYF.

The chain employs TRBV9 and TRBJ2-5; D ambiguous. Deletions cut 3 bases from V and 4 bases from J, with 13 bases between. In germline, CDR1 is SGDLS, CDR2 YYNGEE. The CDR3 is made up of 14 amino acids. CDR3 loop: CASSASLKAETQYF. The CDR3 nucleotides are TGTGCCAGCAGCGCCTCCCTAAAGGCAGAGACCCAGTACTTC.

The chain links TRBV15 to TRBJ2-7, with D unresolved. Germline loops: CDR1 LNHNV, CDR2 YYDKDF (reference sequence). The CDR3 has 12 amino acids. Trimming removed 11 bases at V and 4 bases at J, with 15 bases between. CDR3: CARINPWYEQYF. CDR3 coding DNA: TGTGCCCGGATAAACCCTTGGTACGAGCAGTACTTC.

The rearrangement uses TRBV28 and TRBJ2-5; 7 nucleotides agree with TRBD1. CDR1 and CDR2 from the germline V gene are MDHEN and SYDVKM. The V and J ends lost 6 bases and 5 bases, in that order; junction bases with no gene match: 9. There are 14 residues in the CDR3. The CDR3 DNA sequence: TGTGCCAGCAGGAGGACAGGCCTAAGGGAGACCCAGTACTTC. Its translation: CASRRTGLRETQYF.

The chain recombines TRBV19 with TRBJ1-1; 10 nucleotides line up with TRBD1. Trimming at V came to 6 bases and at J to 7 bases, leaving 11 bases not matched to a gene. The CDR3 is made up of 15 amino acids. CDR1 is LNHDA and CDR2 is SQIVND in the germline V gene (reference sequence). The CDR3, as DNA: TGTGCCAGTAGACCGTCTCGACAGGGGGCGATTGAAGCTTTCTTT. Translated: CASRPSRQGAIEAFF.

In its sample, this clonotype was seen many times. The genes are TRBV20-1 and TRBJ2-7; D ambiguous. V was clipped by 5 bases and J by 5 bases, with 13 bases between them. CDR1 is DFQATT, CDR2 SNEGSKA, per germline (reference sequence). The CDR3 runs to 12 residues. CDR3 DNA: TGCAGTGCTCTAAAGGAGATAGACGAGCAGTACTTC. As protein: CSALKEIDEQYF.

This clonotype was detected ten times or more. The rearrangement joins TRBV7-2 to TRBJ1-1; TRBD1 agrees at 8 bases. V trimming: 4 bases; J trimming: 4 bases; junction bases outside the gene matches: 5. CDR1 SGHTA and CDR2 FQGNSA come from the germline V gene. The CDR3 consists of 14 residues. This CDR3 reads CASSSGQVRTEAFF. CDR3 nucleotides: TGTGCCAGCAGCTCGGGACAGGTGCGCACTGAAGCTTTCTTT.

This sequence joins TRBV12-3 or TRBV12-4 and TRBJ1-2; no clear D gene. The CDR3 runs 14 residues. Trimming took off 6 bases at V and 5 bases at J, with 16 bases between the two ends. The CDR3 DNA follows: TGTGCCAGCAGCCTCGGACGAGCGGATTATGGCTACACCTTC. Translating gives CASSLGRADYGYTF.

The V gene is TRBV20-1, the J gene TRBJ2-2, with 8 bases fitting TRBD2. Trimming removed 0 bases from V and 6 bases from J; junction bases left unmatched: 6. CDR1 and CDR2 (germline): DFQATT, SNEGSKA (reference sequence). CDR3 length: 15 amino acids. As DNA, the CDR3 is TGCAGTGCTAGAGATATGGCTAGCGGGCCCGGGGAGCTGTTTTTT. The encoded protein is CSARDMASGPGELFF.